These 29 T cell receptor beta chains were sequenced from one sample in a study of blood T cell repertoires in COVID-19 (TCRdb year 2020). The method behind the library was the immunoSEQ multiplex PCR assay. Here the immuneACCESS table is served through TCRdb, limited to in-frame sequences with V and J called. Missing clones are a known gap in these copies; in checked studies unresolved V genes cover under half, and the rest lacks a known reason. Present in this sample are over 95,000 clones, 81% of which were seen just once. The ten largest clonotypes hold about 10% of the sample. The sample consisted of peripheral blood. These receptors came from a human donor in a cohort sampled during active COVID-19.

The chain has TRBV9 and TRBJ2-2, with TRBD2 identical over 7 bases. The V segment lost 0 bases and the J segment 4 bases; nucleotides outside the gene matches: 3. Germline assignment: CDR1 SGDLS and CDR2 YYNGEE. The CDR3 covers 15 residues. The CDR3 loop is CASSVAGRITGELFF. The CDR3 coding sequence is TGTGCCAGCAGCGTAGCCGGGAGGATCACCGGGGAGCTGTTTTTT.

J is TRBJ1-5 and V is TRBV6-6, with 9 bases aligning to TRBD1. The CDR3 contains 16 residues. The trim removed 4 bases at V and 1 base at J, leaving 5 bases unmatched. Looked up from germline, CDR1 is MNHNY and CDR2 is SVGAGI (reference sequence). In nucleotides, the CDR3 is TGTGCCAGCAGTTCCGGGACAGGGTCGAGCAATCAGCCCCAGCATTTT. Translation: CASSSGTGSSNQPQHF.

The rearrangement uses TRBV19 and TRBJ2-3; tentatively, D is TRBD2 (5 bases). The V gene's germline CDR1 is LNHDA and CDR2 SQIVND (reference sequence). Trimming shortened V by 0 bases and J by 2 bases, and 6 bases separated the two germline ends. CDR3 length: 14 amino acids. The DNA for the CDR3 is TGTGCCAGTAGTATAGATCGGGACACAGATACGCAGTATTTT. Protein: CASSIDRDTDTQYF.

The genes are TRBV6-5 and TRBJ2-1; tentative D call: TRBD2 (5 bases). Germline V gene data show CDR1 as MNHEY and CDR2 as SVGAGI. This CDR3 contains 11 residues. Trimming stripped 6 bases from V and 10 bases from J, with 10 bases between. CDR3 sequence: CASSSLAEQFF. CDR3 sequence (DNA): TGTGCCAGCAGCTCCTTAGCGGAGCAGTTCTTC.

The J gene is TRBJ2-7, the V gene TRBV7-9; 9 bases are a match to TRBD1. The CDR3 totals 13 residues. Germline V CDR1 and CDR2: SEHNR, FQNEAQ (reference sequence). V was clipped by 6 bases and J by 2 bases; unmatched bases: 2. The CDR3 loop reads CASSRDRAYEQYF. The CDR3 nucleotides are TGTGCCAGCAGTCGGGACAGGGCCTACGAGCAGTACTTC. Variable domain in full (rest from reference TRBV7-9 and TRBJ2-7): DTGVSQNPRHKITKRGQNVTFRCDPISEHNRLYWYRQTLGQGPEFLTYFQNEAQLEKSRLLSDRFSAERPKGSFSTLEIQRTEQGDSAMYLCASSRDRAYEQYFGPGTRLTVT.

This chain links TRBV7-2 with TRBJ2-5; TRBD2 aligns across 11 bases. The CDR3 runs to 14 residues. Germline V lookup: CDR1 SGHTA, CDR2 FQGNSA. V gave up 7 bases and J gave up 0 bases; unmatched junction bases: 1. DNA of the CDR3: TGTGCCAGCACTAGCGGGGGGCACCAAGAGACCCAGTACTTC. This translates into CASTSGGHQETQYF.

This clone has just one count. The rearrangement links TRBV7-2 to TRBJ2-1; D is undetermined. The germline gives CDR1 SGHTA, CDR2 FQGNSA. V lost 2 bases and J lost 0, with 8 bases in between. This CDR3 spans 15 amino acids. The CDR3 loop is CASSLSLGSYNEQFF. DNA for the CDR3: TGTGCCAGCAGCTTAAGTCTAGGCTCCTACAATGAGCAGTTCTTC.

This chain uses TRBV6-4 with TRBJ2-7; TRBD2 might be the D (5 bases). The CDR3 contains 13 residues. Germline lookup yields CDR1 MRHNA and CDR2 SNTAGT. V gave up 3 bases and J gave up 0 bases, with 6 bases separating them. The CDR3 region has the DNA TGTGCCAGCAGTGAACGGGACTCCTACGAGCAGTACTTC. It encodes CASSERDSYEQYF.

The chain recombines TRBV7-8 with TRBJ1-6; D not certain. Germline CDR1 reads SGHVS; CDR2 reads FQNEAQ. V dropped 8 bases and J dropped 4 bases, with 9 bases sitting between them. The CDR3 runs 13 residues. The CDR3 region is CASAGIYNSPLHF. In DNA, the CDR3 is TGTGCCAGCGCGGGGATTTATAATTCACCCCTCCACTTT.

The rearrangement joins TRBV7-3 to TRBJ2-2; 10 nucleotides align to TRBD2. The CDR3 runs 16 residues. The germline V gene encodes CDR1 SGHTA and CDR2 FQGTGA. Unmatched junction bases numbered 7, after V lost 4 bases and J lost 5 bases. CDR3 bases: TGTGCCAGCAGCTATCTAGCGGGAGCCGGGACCGGGGAGCTGTTTTTT. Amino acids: CASSYLAGAGTGELFF.

The CDR3 DNA follows: TGTGCCAGCAGCGTCCGGGACAGCGGTGAGGCAGGGTACAATGAGCAGTTCTTC. It is translated as CASSVRDSGEAGYNEQFF. The rearrangement links TRBV9 to TRBJ2-1; 7 bases are a match to TRBD1. The V segment lost 2 bases and the J segment 4 bases; nucleotides outside the gene matches: 15. The V gene's germline CDR1 is SGDLS and CDR2 YYNGEE. The CDR3 has 18 amino acids. Together with reference TRBV9 and TRBJ2-1, the CDR3 gives the full variable domain: DSGVTQTPKHLITATGQRVTLRCSPRSGDLSVYWYQQSLDQGLQFLIQYYNGEERAKGNILERFSAQQFPDLHSELNLSSLELGDSALYFCASSVRDSGEAGYNEQFFGPGTRLTVL.

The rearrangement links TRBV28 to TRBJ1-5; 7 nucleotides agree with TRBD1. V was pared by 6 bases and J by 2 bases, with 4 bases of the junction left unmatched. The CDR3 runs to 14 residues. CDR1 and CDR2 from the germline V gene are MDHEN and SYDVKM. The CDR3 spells CASRPQGGNQPQHF. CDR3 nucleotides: TGTGCCAGCAGACCCCAGGGGGGCAATCAGCCCCAGCATTTT.

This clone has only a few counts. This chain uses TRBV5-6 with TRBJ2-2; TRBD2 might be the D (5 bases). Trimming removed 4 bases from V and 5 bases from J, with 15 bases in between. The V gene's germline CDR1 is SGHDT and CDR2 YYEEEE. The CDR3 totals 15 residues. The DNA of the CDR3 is TGTGCCAGCAGCACCCCAGCGGCCATAACCGGGGAGCTGTTTTTT. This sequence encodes CASSTPAAITGELFF.

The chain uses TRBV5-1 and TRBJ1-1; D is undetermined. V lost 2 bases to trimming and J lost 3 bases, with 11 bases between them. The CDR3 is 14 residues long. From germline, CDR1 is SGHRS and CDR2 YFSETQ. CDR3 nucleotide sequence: TGCGCCAGCAGCTTTACGGGGATCGACACTGAAGCTTTCTTT. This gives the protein CASSFTGIDTEAFF.

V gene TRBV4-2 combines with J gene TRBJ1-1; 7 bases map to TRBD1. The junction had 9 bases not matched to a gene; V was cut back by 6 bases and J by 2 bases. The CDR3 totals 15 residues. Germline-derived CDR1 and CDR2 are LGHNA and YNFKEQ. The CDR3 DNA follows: TGTGCCAGCAGTCTACCAGGACAGGTAAACACTGAAGCTTTCTTT. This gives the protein CASSLPGQVNTEAFF.

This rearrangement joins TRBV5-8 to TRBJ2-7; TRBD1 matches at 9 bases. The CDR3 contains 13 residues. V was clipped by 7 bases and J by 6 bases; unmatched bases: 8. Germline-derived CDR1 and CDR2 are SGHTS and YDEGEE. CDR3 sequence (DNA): TGTGCCAGCCCCGGGACAGGGAAGCGCGAGCAGTACTTC. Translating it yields CASPGTGKREQYF. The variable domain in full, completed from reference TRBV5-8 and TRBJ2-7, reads EAGVTQSPTHLIKTRGQQATLRCSPISGHTSVYWYQQALGLGLQFLLWYDEGEERNRGNFPPRFSGRQFPNYSSELNVNALELEDSALYLCASPGTGKREQYFGPGTRLTVT.

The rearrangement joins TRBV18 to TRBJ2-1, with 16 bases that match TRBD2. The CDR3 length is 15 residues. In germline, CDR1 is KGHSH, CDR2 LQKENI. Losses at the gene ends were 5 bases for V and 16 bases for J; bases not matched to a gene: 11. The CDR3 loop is CASSKGTSGGASVFF. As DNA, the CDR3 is TGTGCCAGCTCAAAGGGGACTAGCGGGGGGGCATCGGTCTTCTTC.

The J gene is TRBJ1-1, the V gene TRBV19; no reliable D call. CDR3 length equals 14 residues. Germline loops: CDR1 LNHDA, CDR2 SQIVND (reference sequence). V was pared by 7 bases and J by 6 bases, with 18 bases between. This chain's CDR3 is CASTPFGVGPEAFF. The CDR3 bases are TGTGCCAGTACCCCGTTCGGGGTTGGGCCTGAAGCTTTCTTT.

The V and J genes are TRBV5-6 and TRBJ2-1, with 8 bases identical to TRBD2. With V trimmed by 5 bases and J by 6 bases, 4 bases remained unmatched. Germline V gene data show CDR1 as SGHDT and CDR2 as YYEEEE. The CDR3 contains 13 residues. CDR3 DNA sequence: TGTGCCAGCAGGAGTAGCGGGGCCAATGAGCAGTTCTTC. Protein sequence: CASRSSGANEQFF.

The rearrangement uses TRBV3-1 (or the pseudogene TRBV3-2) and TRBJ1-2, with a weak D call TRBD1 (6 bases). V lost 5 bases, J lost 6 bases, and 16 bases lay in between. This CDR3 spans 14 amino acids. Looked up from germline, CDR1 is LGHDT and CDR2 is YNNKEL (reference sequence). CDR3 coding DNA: TGTGCCAGCAGCTATAACAGGGTTAGGGATGGCTACACCTTC. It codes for CASSYNRVRDGYTF.

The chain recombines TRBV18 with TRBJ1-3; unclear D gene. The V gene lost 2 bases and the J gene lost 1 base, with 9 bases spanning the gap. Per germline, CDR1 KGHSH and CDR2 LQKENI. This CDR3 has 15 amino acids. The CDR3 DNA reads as TGTGCCAGCTCACCAGAACCGGTATCTGGAAACACCATATATTTT. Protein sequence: CASSPEPVSGNTIYF. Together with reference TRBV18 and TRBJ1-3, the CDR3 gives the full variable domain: NAGVMQNPRHLVRRRGQEARLRCSPMKGHSHVYWYRQLPEEGLKFMVYLQKENIIDESGMPKERFSAEFPKEGPSILRIQQVVRGDSAAYFCASSPEPVSGNTIYFGEGSWLTVV.

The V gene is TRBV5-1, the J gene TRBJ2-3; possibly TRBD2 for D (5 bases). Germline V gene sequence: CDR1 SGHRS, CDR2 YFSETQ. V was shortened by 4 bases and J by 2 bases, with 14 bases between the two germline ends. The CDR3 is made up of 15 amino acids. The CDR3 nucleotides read TGCGCCAGCAGCCGCGGACTGGATCCCACAGATACGCAGTATTTT. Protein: CASSRGLDPTDTQYF. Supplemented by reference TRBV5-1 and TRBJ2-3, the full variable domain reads KAGVTQTPRYLIKTRGQQVTLSCSPISGHRSVSWYQQTPGQGLQFLFEYFSETQRNKGNFPGRFSGRQFSNSRSEMNVSTLELGDSALYLCASSRGLDPTDTQYFGPGTRLTVL.

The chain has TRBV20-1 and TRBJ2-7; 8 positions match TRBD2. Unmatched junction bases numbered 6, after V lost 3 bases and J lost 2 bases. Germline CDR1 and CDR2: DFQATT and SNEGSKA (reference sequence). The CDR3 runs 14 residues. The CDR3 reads CSASSLAGTYEQYF. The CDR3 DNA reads TGCAGTGCTAGTAGCCTAGCGGGCACCTACGAGCAGTACTTC.

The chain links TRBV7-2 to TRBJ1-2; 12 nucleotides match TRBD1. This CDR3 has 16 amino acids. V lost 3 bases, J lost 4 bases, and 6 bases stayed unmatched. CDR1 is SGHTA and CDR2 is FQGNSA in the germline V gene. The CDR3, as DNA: TGTGCCAGCAGCTTTGGGACAGGGGGCGCGGGCTATGGCTACACCTTC. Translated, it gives CASSFGTGGAGYGYTF.

The CDR3 reads CASSLGNYQPQHF. The CDR3 bases are TGTGCCAGCAGTTTGGGCAACTATCAGCCCCAGCATTTT. The chain couples TRBV27 to TRBJ1-5; no clear D. CDR1 MNHEY and CDR2 SMNVEV come from the germline V gene (reference sequence). This CDR3 comprises 13 residues. The V and J ends lost 3 bases and 5 bases respectively, with 8 bases between them.

CDR3 in DNA: TGTGCCAGTAGTATTCTCTCTGGAAACACCATATATTTT. This gives the protein CASSILSGNTIYF. The V and J genes are TRBV19 and TRBJ1-3; D is unclear. Germline-derived CDR1 and CDR2 are LNHDA and SQIVND (reference sequence). The germline V and J ends were trimmed by 3 bases and 0 bases, with 3 bases remaining between them. CDR3 length equals 13 residues.

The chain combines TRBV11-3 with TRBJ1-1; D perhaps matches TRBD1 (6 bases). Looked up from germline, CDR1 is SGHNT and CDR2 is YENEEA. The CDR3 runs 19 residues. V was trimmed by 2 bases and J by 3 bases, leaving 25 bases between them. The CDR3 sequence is CASSLSTGFLGLGDTEAFF. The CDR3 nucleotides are TGTGCCAGCAGCTTATCAACAGGGTTCCTTGGTCTCGGTGACACTGAAGCTTTCTTT.

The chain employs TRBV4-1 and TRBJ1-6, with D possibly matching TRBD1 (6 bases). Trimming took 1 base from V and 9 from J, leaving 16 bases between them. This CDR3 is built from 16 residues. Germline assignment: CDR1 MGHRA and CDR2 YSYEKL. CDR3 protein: CASSQAPRARGSPLHF. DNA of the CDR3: TGCGCCAGCAGCCAAGCGCCGCGGGCCAGGGGTTCACCCCTCCACTTT.

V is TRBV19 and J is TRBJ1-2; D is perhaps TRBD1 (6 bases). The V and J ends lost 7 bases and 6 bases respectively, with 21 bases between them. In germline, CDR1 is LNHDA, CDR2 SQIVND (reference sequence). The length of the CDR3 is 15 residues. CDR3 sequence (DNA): TGTGCCAGTAAAACTGGCAGGGGTGCTTCTGATGGCTACACCTTC. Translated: CASKTGRGASDGYTF.